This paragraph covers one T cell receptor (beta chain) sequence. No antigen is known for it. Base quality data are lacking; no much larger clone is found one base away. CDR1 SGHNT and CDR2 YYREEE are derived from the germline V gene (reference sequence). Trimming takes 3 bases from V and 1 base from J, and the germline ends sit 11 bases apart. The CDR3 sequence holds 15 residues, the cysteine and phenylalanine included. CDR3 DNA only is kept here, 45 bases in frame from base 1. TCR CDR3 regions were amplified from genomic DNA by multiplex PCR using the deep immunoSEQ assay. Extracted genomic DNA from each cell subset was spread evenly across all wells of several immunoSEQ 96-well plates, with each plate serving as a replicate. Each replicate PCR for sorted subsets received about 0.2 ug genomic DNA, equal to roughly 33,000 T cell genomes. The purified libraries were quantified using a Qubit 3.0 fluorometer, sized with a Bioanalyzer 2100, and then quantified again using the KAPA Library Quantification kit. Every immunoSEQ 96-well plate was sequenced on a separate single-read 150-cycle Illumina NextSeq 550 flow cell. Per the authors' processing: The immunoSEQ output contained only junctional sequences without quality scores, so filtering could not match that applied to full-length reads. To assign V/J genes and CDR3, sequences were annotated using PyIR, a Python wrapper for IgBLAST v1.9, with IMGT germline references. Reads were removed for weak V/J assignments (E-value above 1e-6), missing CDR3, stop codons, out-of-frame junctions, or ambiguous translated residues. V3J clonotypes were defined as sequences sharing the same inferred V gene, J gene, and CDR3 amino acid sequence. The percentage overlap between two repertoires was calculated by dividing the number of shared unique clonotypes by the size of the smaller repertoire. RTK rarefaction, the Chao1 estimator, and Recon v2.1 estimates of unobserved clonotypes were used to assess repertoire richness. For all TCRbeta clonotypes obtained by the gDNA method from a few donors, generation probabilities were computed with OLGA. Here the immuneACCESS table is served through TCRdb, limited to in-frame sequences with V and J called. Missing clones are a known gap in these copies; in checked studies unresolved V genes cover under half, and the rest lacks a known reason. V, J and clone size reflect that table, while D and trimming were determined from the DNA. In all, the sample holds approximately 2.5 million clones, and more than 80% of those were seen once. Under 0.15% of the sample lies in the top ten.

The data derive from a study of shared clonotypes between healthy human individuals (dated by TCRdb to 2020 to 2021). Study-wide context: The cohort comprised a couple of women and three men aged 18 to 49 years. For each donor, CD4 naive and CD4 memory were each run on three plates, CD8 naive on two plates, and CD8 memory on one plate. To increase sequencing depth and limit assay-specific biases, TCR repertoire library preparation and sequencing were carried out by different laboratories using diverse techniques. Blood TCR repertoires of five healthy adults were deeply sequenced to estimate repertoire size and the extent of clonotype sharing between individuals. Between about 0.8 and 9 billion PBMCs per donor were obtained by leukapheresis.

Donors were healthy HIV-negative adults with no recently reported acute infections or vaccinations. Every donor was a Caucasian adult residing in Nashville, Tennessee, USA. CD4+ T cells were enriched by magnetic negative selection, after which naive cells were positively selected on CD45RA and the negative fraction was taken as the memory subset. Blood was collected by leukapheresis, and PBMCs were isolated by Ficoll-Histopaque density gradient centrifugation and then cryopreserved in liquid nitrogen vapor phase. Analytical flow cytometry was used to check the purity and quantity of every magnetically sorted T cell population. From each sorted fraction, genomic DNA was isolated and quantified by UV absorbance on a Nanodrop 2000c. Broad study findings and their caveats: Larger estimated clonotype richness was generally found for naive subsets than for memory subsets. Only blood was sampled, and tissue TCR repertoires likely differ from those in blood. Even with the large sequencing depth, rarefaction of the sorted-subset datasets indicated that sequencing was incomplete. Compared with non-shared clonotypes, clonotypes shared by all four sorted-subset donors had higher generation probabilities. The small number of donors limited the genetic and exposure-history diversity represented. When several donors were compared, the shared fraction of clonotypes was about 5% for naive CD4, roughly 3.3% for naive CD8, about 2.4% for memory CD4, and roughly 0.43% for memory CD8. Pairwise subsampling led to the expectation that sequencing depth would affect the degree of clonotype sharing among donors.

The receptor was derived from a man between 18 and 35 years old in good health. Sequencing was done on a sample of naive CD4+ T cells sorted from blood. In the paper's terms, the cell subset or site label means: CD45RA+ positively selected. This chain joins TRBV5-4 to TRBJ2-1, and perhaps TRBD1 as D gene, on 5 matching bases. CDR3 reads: CASSSRAHSYNEQFF. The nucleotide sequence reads TGTGCCAGCAGCTCCAGGGCCCATTCCTACAATGAGCAGTTCTTC.